This TCR beta chain was retrieved from a study of T cell responses to AZD1222 COVID-19 vaccine. Study results and caveats: Donors were largely white British and mainly female; clonal diversity was possibly underestimated. The peak T cell response came first, and repertoires were sampled only after it. The study identified only 6 or 7 AZD1222 recipients as seropositive at baseline.

Of note for this clone: The target antigen is unknown.

Some clones are missing from TCRdb's copy, which holds only in-frame ones; the method was immunoSEQ multiplex PCR. The table lists roughly 120,000 clones, about 88% of them singletons, with about 3% in the top ten. Second-dose schedules of about 4 or about 12 weeks were combined. The CDR3 runs 12 residues. Trimming removed 2 bases from V and 5 bases from J, with 7 bases in between. V and J are TRBV12-3 or TRBV12-4 and TRBJ2-7; D not resolved. The origin of this receptor is an adult who received the AZD1222 COVID-19 vaccine. Here the sequenced sample was peripheral blood, taken 28 days after the second AZD1222 dose. The CDR3 coding sequence is TGTGCCAGCAGTTTAATGGGAAACGAGCAGTACTTC. Residues: CASSLMGNEQYF.